Each of the 8 T cell receptor beta chains below was sequenced from the same sample in a study of blood T cell repertoires in COVID-19. Data came from immunoSEQ multiplex PCR; TCRdb stores just in-frame clones and leaves some out. In the table there are under 200,000 clones, 77% of which are singletons. Sample: peripheral blood. These receptors were obtained from a man aged 65 to 85 with acute or convalescent COVID-19.

This chain uses TRBV27 with TRBJ2-7; 7 nucleotides match TRBD1. Germline V gene data show CDR1 as MNHEY and CDR2 as SMNVEV (reference sequence). This CDR3 spans 15 amino acids. The V gene end was trimmed by 6 bases and the J gene end by 3 bases; junction bases not matched to a gene: 11. This chain's CDR3 is CASSFSNRGNYEQYF. The CDR3 region has the DNA TGTGCCAGCAGCTTCTCAAACAGGGGCAACTACGAGCAGTACTTC.

The chain employs TRBV14 and TRBJ2-1; 11 bases line up with TRBD2. The trim removed 1 base at V and 7 bases at J, leaving 12 bases unmatched. In germline, CDR1 is SGHDN, CDR2 FVKESK. The CDR3 extends over 18 amino acids. The CDR3 reads CASSQGMVSGRAVNEQFF. CDR3 nucleotides: TGTGCCAGCAGCCAAGGCATGGTTAGCGGGAGGGCCGTGAATGAGCAGTTCTTC.

The CDR3 DNA is TGTGCCAGCAGTTGGGGAACAGGGGGAGCTGAAGCTTTCTTT. This codes for CASSWGTGGAEAFF. The V gene is TRBV6-2 or TRBV6-3, the J gene TRBJ1-1; 8 bases fit TRBD1. After removal of 4 bases from V and 6 bases from J, the junction contained 7 bases not matched to a gene. Germline lookup yields CDR1 MNHEY and CDR2 SVGEGT. This CDR3 has 14 amino acids.

This clone has only one observation. This chain joins TRBV4-1 and TRBJ2-2; 8 nucleotides align to TRBD2. Per germline, CDR1 MGHRA and CDR2 YSYEKL. With 1 base clipped from V and 3 bases from J, the junction kept 4 bases outside the gene matches. The CDR3 runs to 16 residues. CDR3 sequence (DNA): TGCGCCAGCAGCCAAGCCCCGGGAGGGTACACCGGGGAGCTGTTTTTT. Its translation: CASSQAPGGYTGELFF.

The chain uses TRBV28 and TRBJ1-1; TRBD1 aligns across 12 bases. V lost 8 bases and J lost 4; bases outside the gene matches: 14. Germline CDR1 and CDR2: MDHEN and SYDVKM. The CDR3 extends over 17 amino acids. The CDR3 spells CASPQTAGTGGFTEAFF. For the CDR3, the DNA is TGTGCCAGCCCCCAAACCGCCGGGACAGGGGGCTTCACTGAAGCTTTCTTT.

The genes are TRBV7-6 and TRBJ2-3, with D uncertain. Germline values: CDR1 SGHVS, CDR2 FNYEAQ. The CDR3 is made up of 14 amino acids. V gave up 1 base and J gave up 4 bases, with 9 bases separating them. In nucleotides, the CDR3 is TGTGCCAGCAGCTTAGTAGTAATCCCAGATACGCAGTATTTT. Protein product: CASSLVVIPDTQYF.

The gene calls are TRBV14 and TRBJ1-1, with 9 bases that match TRBD1. The CDR3 sequence is 15 residues long. With 4 bases clipped from V and 1 base from J, the junction kept 4 bases outside the gene matches. Germline V CDR1 and CDR2: SGHDN, FVKESK. In DNA, the CDR3 is TGTGCCAGCAGCCGGCGGGACAGGGCGAACACTGAAGCTTTCTTT. The encoded protein is CASSRRDRANTEAFF.

V is TRBV14 and J is TRBJ2-3, with 8 bases that match TRBD1. Germline V gene data show CDR1 as SGHDN and CDR2 as FVKESK. The CDR3 is 15 residues long. Trimming cost V 4 bases and J 4 bases; bases outside gene matches: 7. The CDR3: CASSPRTGRSDTQYF. The CDR3 bases are TGTGCCAGCAGCCCCCGGACAGGGAGGTCAGATACGCAGTATTTT.